A single sample gave rise to the 21 T cell receptor beta chains below, sequenced in a study of T cell clonality in common variable immunodeficiency. Sequencing was performed with immunoSEQ multiplex PCR; in TCRdb, only in-frame clones are kept and a portion is missing. The data show under 45,000 clones, with none appearing a single time. Sequencing was performed on peripheral blood mononuclear cells. Receptors were obtained from a person aged 18 to 75 in good health.

There are many counts of this clone. The read ends 3 residues shy of where the CDR3 ends; the end is completed using the germline J gene. The chain has TRBV19 and TRBJ2-3, with 9 bases that match TRBD2. This CDR3 contains 15 residues. V lost 6 bases to trimming and J lost 0 bases; unmatched junction nucleotides: 4. Per the germline V gene, CDR1 is LNHDA and CDR2 is SQIVND (reference sequence). The sequenced part of the CDR3 DNA is TGTGCCAGTAGCTCTAGCGGGACTAGCACAGATACG. It codes for CASSSSGTSTDT. The whole CDR3 is CASSSSGTSTDTQYF.

This clone occurred many times. The read gets to within 3 residues of the CDR3 end, and the germline J gene fills in the rest. This sequence joins TRBV6-1 and TRBJ2-7; no reliable D call. V lost 3 bases to trimming and J lost 3 bases, with 3 bases between them. In germline, CDR1 is MNHNS, CDR2 SASEGT. There are 11 residues in the CDR3. The CDR3 sequence is CASSERYEQYF. CDR3 bases read: TGTGCCAGCAGTGAGCGCTACGAG.

In this sample, this clone turned up many times. Read data end 3 residues before the CDR3 end; the end is taken from the germline J gene. The V call is TRBV2, the J call TRBJ2-1; 15 nucleotides align to TRBD2. The CDR3 runs 15 residues. Trimming removed 6 bases from V and 7 bases from J; junction bases left unmatched: 4. Germline CDR1 is SNHLY and CDR2 is FYNNEI. The CDR3 region is CASRVGTSGRNEQFF. The sequenced CDR3 bases are TGTGCCAGCAGAGTCGGGACTAGCGGGAGGAATGAG.

This clone was seen many times. The read stops 3 residues short of the end of the CDR3; the missing end is completed from the germline J gene. V is TRBV7-2 and J is TRBJ1-2; weak D call: TRBD1 (5 bases). Germline V gives CDR1 SGHTA, CDR2 FQGNSA. V gave up 3 bases and J gave up 3 bases, with 14 bases separating them. The CDR3 is 15 amino acids. CDR3 loop: CASSFLGGGDYGYTF. The part of the CDR3 DNA that was read is TGTGCCAGCAGCTTCTTAGGTGGGGGGGACTATGGC.

This clone was counted at least ten times. The read is 3 residues too short to cover the CDR3 end, so that end is filled in from the germline J gene. The chain is built from TRBV20-1 and TRBJ2-1; D is possibly TRBD2 (5 bases). The CDR3 consists of 15 residues. Germline V gene sequence: CDR1 DFQATT, CDR2 SNEGSKA (reference sequence). Trimming cost V 6 bases and J 0 bases, with 15 bases left between them. The DNA read from the CDR3 is TGCAGTGCCGTAATAAGCGGACCCTCCTACAATGAG. Translation: CSAVISGPSYNE. The whole CDR3 is CSAVISGPSYNEQFF.

In this sample, this clone turned up many times. Sequencing ends 3 residues short of the CDR3 end; the germline J gene provides the rest. The chain employs TRBV2 and TRBJ2-5; TRBD1 matches at 10 bases. This CDR3 is built from 15 residues. CDR1 and CDR2 from the germline V gene are SNHLY and FYNNEI. J lost 1 base, V lost 5 bases, and 4 bases had no gene match. CDR3 residues: CASSPDRGAQETQYF. Incomplete CDR3 DNA: TGTGCCAGCAGTCCGGACAGGGGGGCCCAAGAGACC.

This clone was counted ten times or more. The read halts 3 residues ahead of the CDR3 end, with the missing end drawn from the germline J gene. The chain links TRBV5-1 to TRBJ1-5; D not resolved. The CDR3 is 14 residues long. With 0 bases removed from V and 2 bases from J, the gap between germline ends came to 6 bases. Per the germline V gene, CDR1 is SGHRS and CDR2 is YFSETQ. The sequenced CDR3 bases are TGCGCCAGCAGCTTGGGTTCTGGCAATCAGCCC. This encodes CASSLGSGNQP. From start to end, the CDR3 is CASSLGSGNQPQHF.

There are many counts of this clone. The CDR3 end falls 3 residues outside the read, so it is completed with the germline J gene. The chain recombines TRBV12-3 or TRBV12-4 with TRBJ2-7, with 7 positions matching TRBD1. The CDR3 has 15 amino acids. J was trimmed by 1 base and V by 5 bases; bases with no gene match: 8. Here the CDR3 reads CASSRFNRGSYEQYF. The part of the CDR3 DNA that was read is TGTGCCAGCAGTCGTTTTAACAGGGGATCCTACGAG.

This clone occurred many times. The DNA ends 3 residues before the CDR3 does, and the rest of the CDR3 is filled in from the germline J gene. The rearrangement uses TRBV6-1 and TRBJ2-7; TRBD1 aligns across 9 bases. The CDR3 has 14 amino acids. Germline V gives CDR1 MNHNS, CDR2 SASEGT. The V segment lost 3 bases and the J segment 6 bases; nucleotides outside the gene matches: 6. The DNA read from the CDR3 is TGTGCCAGCAGTGACCCGGGACAGGGCCTCGAG. Amino acid sequence: CASSDPGQGLE. The full CDR3 is CASSDPGQGLEQYF.

This clone was seen repeatedly, ten times or more. The CDR3 end lies 3 residues beyond the end of the read and is filled in from the germline J gene. The chain recombines TRBV5-1 with TRBJ1-6; 7 bases are a match to TRBD1. Germline CDR1 reads SGHRS; CDR2 reads YFSETQ. This CDR3 is 14 amino acids long. V gave up 4 bases and J gave up 10 bases; unmatched junction bases: 8. CDR3 DNA, as far as it was read: TGCGCCAGCAGCCGACAGGGAGGGGGCTCACCC. Translated, it gives CASSRQGGGSP. The full CDR3 sequence reads CASSRQGGGSPLHF.

This clone appeared many times. Read data end 3 residues before the CDR3 end; the end is taken from the germline J gene. V is TRBV19 and J is TRBJ2-1; 7 bases agree with TRBD1. Germline-derived CDR1 and CDR2 are LNHDA and SQIVND (reference sequence). The trim removed 4 bases at V and 4 bases at J, leaving 4 bases unmatched. There are 14 residues in the CDR3. Partial CDR3 DNA: TGTGCCAGTAGTACGGGACAGACTTACAATGAG. It yields the protein CASSTGQTYNE. The full CDR3 protein is CASSTGQTYNEQFF.

This clone was picked up many times. The read stops 3 residues short of the end of the CDR3; the missing end is completed from the germline J gene. The chain couples TRBV20-1 to TRBJ2-4, with TRBD2 matching 8 bases. Germline V lookup: CDR1 DFQATT, CDR2 SNEGSKA (reference sequence). The CDR3 has 13 residues. V lost 4 bases and J lost 8; bases outside the gene matches: 7. The CDR3 sequence: CSAKSGGMDIQYF. Partial CDR3 DNA: TGCAGTGCTAAGTCGGGGGGGATGGACATT.

This clone was observed many times. The read falls 3 residues short of the CDR3 end, and the missing part is taken from the germline J gene. The chain carries TRBV20-1 and TRBJ2-3; TRBD2 matches at 7 bases. Trimming cost V 6 bases and J 2 bases; bases outside gene matches: 14. The CDR3 is 16 amino acids. Germline V gives CDR1 DFQATT, CDR2 SNEGSKA (reference sequence). CDR3 region: CSARRDYRKNTDTQYF. Incomplete CDR3 DNA: TGCAGTGCGCGAAGGGACTACAGGAAGAACACAGATACG.

This clone was recorded many times. The read finishes 3 residues shy of the CDR3 end, and the germline J gene is used to complete it. The chain has TRBV5-1 and TRBJ1-1; D is possibly TRBD1 (5 bases). This CDR3 is 14 amino acids long. Trimming cost V 3 bases and J 1 base, with 10 bases left between them. CDR1 is SGHRS, CDR2 YFSETQ, per germline. CDR3 protein: CASSWGGTNTEAFF. Incomplete CDR3 DNA: TGCGCCAGCAGCTGGGGCGGTACGAACACTGAA.

This clone has at least ten counts. The sequenced fragment ends 3 residues before the CDR3 boundary, so the rest is inferred from the germline J gene. The chain uses TRBV20-1 and TRBJ2-3; 7 bases agree with TRBD2. Germline assignment: CDR1 DFQATT and CDR2 SNEGSKA (reference sequence). The CDR3 spans 15 residues. The ends lost 0 bases at V and 6 bases at J; junction bases unmatched: 9. CDR3 sequence reads: CSARDTGEGMDTQYF. CDR3 bases read: TGCAGTGCTAGAGATACGGGGGAGGGCATGGATACG.

About this clone: The read gets to within 3 residues of the CDR3 end, and the germline J gene fills in the rest. V is TRBV5-1 and J is TRBJ2-1; the match to TRBD2 covers 7 bases. J was trimmed by 2 bases and V by 4 bases; bases with no gene match: 6. The CDR3 is 15 amino acids. Germline V CDR1 and CDR2: SGHRS, YFSETQ. CDR3 DNA (partial): TGCGCCAGCAGCCAGAGCGGACTAGCCTACAATGAG. This sequence encodes CASSQSGLAYNE. The entire CDR3 protein reads CASSQSGLAYNEQFF.

At least ten counts were recorded for this clone. The CDR3 end falls 3 residues outside the read, so it is completed with the germline J gene. The chain employs TRBV6-4 and TRBJ2-7; D might be TRBD2 (6 bases). Germline V lookup: CDR1 MRHNA, CDR2 SNTAGT. This CDR3 region has 13 residues. V was trimmed by 5 bases and J by 5 bases, leaving 13 bases between them. CDR3 amino acids: CASSLTSSDEQYF. The DNA read from the CDR3 is TGTGCCAGCAGTTTGACTAGTTCCGACGAG.

This clone was counted a few times. A much larger clone lies a single base off, so this may be a read error. The same CDR3 can be traced to other DNA sequences in this sample. Partial CDR3 DNA: TGCAGTGCTACTACACCAGGTTCAGGGGCGATGGGAAACACG. Translation gives CSATTPGSGAMGNT. The whole CDR3 is CSATTPGSGAMGNTIYF. The chain has TRBV20-1 and TRBJ1-3; possible D gene TRBD1, 6 bases. The CDR3 is cut off 3 residues early in the read; its end comes from the germline J gene. This CDR3 comprises 17 residues. Germline V gives CDR1 DFQATT, CDR2 SNEGSKA (reference sequence).

This clone was observed at least ten times. The sequence runs out 3 residues before the end of the CDR3; the remainder is reconstructed from the germline J gene. The chain recombines TRBV28 with TRBJ2-7; 8 bases match TRBD1. CDR1 is MDHEN and CDR2 is SYDVKM in the germline V gene. Trimming removed 7 bases from V and 4 bases from J; junction bases left unmatched: 9. This CDR3 region has 14 residues. The CDR3 reads CASKEVQGAYEQYF. CDR3 bases read: TGTGCCAGCAAAGAGGTCCAGGGGGCGTACGAG.

This clone has a count of ten or more. The read halts 3 residues ahead of the CDR3 end, with the missing end drawn from the germline J gene. This sequence joins TRBV29-1 and TRBJ2-1; TRBD2 agrees at 8 bases. V shed 5 bases, J shed 2 bases, and the junction held 5 bases outside the gene matches. The length of the CDR3 is 14 residues. Germline lookup yields CDR1 SQVTM and CDR2 ANQGSEA. The DNA read from the CDR3 is TGCAGCGTTCCCATAGCGGGAACCTACAATGAG. This codes for CSVPIAGTYNE. The complete CDR3 sequence is CSVPIAGTYNEQFF.

Many counts were recorded for this clone. The read ends 3 residues early relative to the CDR3; the germline J gene fills the gap. The chain joins TRBV7-9 to TRBJ1-2; 9 bases line up with TRBD1. Looked up from germline, CDR1 is SEHNR and CDR2 is FQNEAQ (reference sequence). This CDR3 contains 14 residues. CDR3: CASSFPDRGRGYTF. Incomplete CDR3 DNA: TGTGCCAGCAGCTTTCCCGACAGGGGGAGAGGC.